A selection of T cell receptor beta chains follows, all from one sample in a study of blood T cell repertoires in COVID-19. Sequencing was performed with immunoSEQ multiplex PCR; in TCRdb, only in-frame clones are kept and a portion is missing. The sample contains under 300,000 clones, approximately 85% of which appear only once. Sequences were obtained from PBMCs or T cells enriched from blood (not recorded which). Every receptor here comes from a woman aged 30 to 39 who had recovered from COVID-19. Both conserved end residues are part of each CDR3. Fields, in order: V gene, J gene, CDR3 length, CDR3 protein.

TRBV21-1	TRBJ1-4	15	CASSSRQGGSEKLFF
TRBV4-1	TRBJ1-4	15	CASSQTVGPNEKLFF
TRBV19	TRBJ2-2	13	CASNSYAGGELFF
TRBV7-8	TRBJ1-2	17	CASSLVPRGNTNYGYTF
TRBV28	TRBJ1-1	19	CASSSLTGGFIGMNTEAFF
TRBV6-2/TRBV6-3	TRBJ2-3	17	CASSYSLASWTTDTQYF
TRBV5-6	TRBJ1-1	13	CASSTLGSTEAFF
TRBV7-9	TRBJ2-7	17	CASSLPWTSGGSYEQYF
TRBV2	TRBJ2-7	11	CASSPGFEQYF
TRBV6-1	TRBJ1-6	15	CASSELLRGRSPLHF
TRBV5-4	TRBJ1-2	17	CASSALPISSGGAGYTF
TRBV24-1	TRBJ2-3	14	CATSDPTPGDTQYF
TRBV2	TRBJ1-2	14	CATQSGDSLYGYTF
TRBV19	TRBJ1-6	15	CASKIYNRSNSPLHF
TRBV28	TRBJ1-3	16	CASSLESGYSGNTIYF
TRBV10-3	TRBJ1-5	13	CAISAGGGQPQHF
TRBV2	TRBJ1-4	13	CASSLATNEKLFF
TRBV5-4	TRBJ1-3	16	CASSFRVSNAGNTIYF
TRBV9	TRBJ1-3	15	CASSVGGSPGNTIYF
TRBV4-1	TRBJ1-2	14	CASSSGQNNYGYTF
TRBV19	TRBJ1-3	15	CASTLRVFSGNTIYF
TRBV9	TRBJ2-3	16	CASSVLAGGSTDTQYF
TRBV10-3	TRBJ1-1	16	CAISDYETGVNTEAFF
TRBV28	TRBJ2-7	12	CASGGALGEQYF
TRBV6-5	TRBJ1-2	13	CASKRTGNYGYTF
TRBV7-9	TRBJ1-1	13	CASSFPDYTEAFF
TRBV7-6	TRBJ2-2	15	CASSFRTVNTGELFF
TRBV6-1	TRBJ2-4	15	CASSEPPGHTNIQYF
TRBV29-1	TRBJ1-1	13	CSVPKEGNTEAFF
TRBV14	TRBJ2-3	13	CASSQVRGDTQYF